Here is one T cell receptor (beta chain) with its context. Its specificity is not known. This sample was included in a study of T cell repertoires in cytomegalovirus infection. V was pared by 1 base and J by 7 bases, with 10 bases of the junction left unmatched. Germline-derived CDR1 and CDR2 are MNHEY and SVGAGI. The CDR3 covers 16 residues. TCRdb called the reads again in MiXCR, with one record for every CDR3 protein. The sample holds 900,000 to 950,000 distinct CDR3 sequences, 30% to 40% seen once. The origin of this receptor is a human donor in good health (CMV status not recorded). Some clones in this sample may be carry-over from other donors' samples. Sequencing used cultured CD8+ T cells from PBMCs, obtained from culture after CMV antigen stimulation. The chain carries TRBV6-5 and TRBJ2-1; 7 bases agree with TRBD1. The CDR3 loop is CASSYYTYGTANEQFF. CDR3 bases: TGTGCCAGCAGTTACTATACATATGGGACAGCGAATGAGCAGTTCTTC.